This T cell receptor (beta chain) was profiled in a study of blood T cell repertoires in COVID-19. At the level of the study: Acute-phase and convalescent COVID-19 samples originated in the United States, Italy and Spain.

Authors' data handling: The assay estimated nucleated cells by amplifying reference gene primers. This table comes from immunoSEQ multiplex PCR, and its TCRdb copy is limited to in-frame clones, with some not included. Clone size and the V and J calls come from that table; the DNA yielded D and trimming. The table records some 200,000 clones, about 80% of them present only once. Sample: peripheral blood. This receptor was taken from a woman aged 25 to 45 who had recovered from COVID-19.

CDR3 nucleotide sequence: TGTGCCAGCAGCTTCCCTAGCGGGGACAATGAGCAGTTCTTC. Translated: CASSFPSGDNEQFF. The V gene is TRBV5-4, the J gene TRBJ2-1; 9 nucleotides align to TRBD2. Germline trimming cut 2 bases from V and 5 bases from J; bases unmatched to any gene: 2. Germline-derived CDR1 and CDR2 are SGHNT and YYREEE (reference sequence). CDR3 size: 14 residues.